The 8 T cell receptor beta chains in this list originate from one sample, sequenced in a study of tumor and adjacent non-tumor tissue in lung cancer. A modified ARM-PCR protocol with three rounds of nested PCR amplified TCRbeta. TCRdb analysed the multiplex PCR reads with MiXCR anew, one entry per CDR3 protein. The sample lists almost 75,000 distinct CDR3 sequences; nearly 70% were seen once. RNA was extracted from bulk tissue without any cell sorting. This non-tumor lung sample came from over 3 cm beyond the tumor edge. The source material was distant non-tumor lung tissue. The receptors originated from a woman aged 50 to 60 with non-small cell lung cancer.

With regard to this clonotype: Lacking the conserved final phenylalanine or tryptophan, this CDR3 likely reflects a read error. The rearrangement uses TRBV6-2 or TRBV6-3 and TRBJ1-2, with 7 bases matching TRBD1. The CDR3 covers 18 residues. J lost 2 bases, V lost 9 bases, and 21 bases had no gene match. The germline gives CDR1 MNHEY, CDR2 SVGEGT. DNA for the CDR3: TGTGCCAGACATCCCTCAGGTAGCGCTCAGGGGGTCAACTATGGCTACACCTTA. As protein: CARHPSGSAQGVNYGYTL.

This clonotype occurred a few times. One end of the junction does not line up with germline, which may come from a read error. The V gene is TRBV12-3 or TRBV12-4, the J gene TRBJ2-2, with D perhaps TRBD2 (5 bases). The CDR3 totals 15 residues. The CDR3 DNA sequence: TGTGCCAGCAGAAATCGACAAGCGAACACCGGGAAGCTGCTTTTT. It specifies CASRNRQANTGKLLF.

As regards this clonotype: Given a much more abundant clone one base away, this may be a read error. The chain couples TRBV5-6 to TRBJ2-5; 8 positions match TRBD1. The germline gives CDR1 SGHDT, CDR2 YYEEEE. The length of the CDR3 is 13 residues. The CDR3 DNA is TGTACCAGCAGCCCCGGACAGGGAGAGACCCAGTACTTC. Its protein is CTSSPGQGETQYF.

Comment on this clonotype: An end of the junction differs from the germline gene, which may be a read error. V usage is TRBV11-2 and J usage is TRBJ2-1; D gene uncertain. The CDR3 is 13 residues long. Germline loops: CDR1 SGHAT, CDR2 FQNNGV. CDR3 loop: CSSSFNPRSQQFF. The CDR3 DNA reads TGTTCCAGTAGCTTTAATCCCAGAAGTCAGCAGTTCTTC.

This clonotype was seen once. A junction end diverges from the germline sequence, so it may reflect a read error. This chain links TRBV4-2 with TRBJ2-3; D gene ambiguous. From germline, CDR1 is LGHNA and CDR2 YNFKEQ. There are 14 residues in the CDR3. CDR3 loop: CAGSQEPPTVTQYF. The CDR3 DNA reads as TGTGCCGGCAGCCAAGAGCCTCCCACAGTTACGCAGTATTTT.

For this clonotype: The junction differs from germline at one of its ends, possibly a read error. This sequence joins TRBV11-1 and TRBJ2-7; 10 bases are a match to TRBD2. This CDR3 is 15 amino acids long. Germline CDR1 is SGHAT and CDR2 is FQDESV (reference sequence). CDR3 loop: CASSSGLAKYYEQCF. The DNA of the CDR3 is TGTGCCAGCAGCTCGGGACTAGCGAAATACTACGAGCAGTGCTTC.

Remarks on this clonotype: The junction shows a germline mismatch at one end, possibly a read error. The rearrangement links TRBV10-3 to TRBJ2-2; D tentatively fits TRBD1 or TRBD2 (5 bases each). The CDR3 has 14 amino acids. Germline CDR1 ENHRY, CDR2 SYGVKD. CDR3 residues: CIISESMTDGKLFF. In nucleotides, the CDR3 is TGTATCATCAGTGAGTCGATGACAGACGGGAAGCTGTTTTTT.

With respect to this clonotype: An end of the junction differs from the germline gene, which may be a read error. J is TRBJ2-5 and V is TRBV20-1, with D perhaps matching TRBD2 (5 bases). CDR1 and CDR2 (germline): DFQATT, SNEGSKA (reference sequence). The CDR3 is made up of 13 amino acids. Here the CDR3 reads CSARRLAQETQCF. The CDR3 nucleotides read TGCAGTGCTAGACGTCTAGCTCAGGAGACTCAGTGCTTC.